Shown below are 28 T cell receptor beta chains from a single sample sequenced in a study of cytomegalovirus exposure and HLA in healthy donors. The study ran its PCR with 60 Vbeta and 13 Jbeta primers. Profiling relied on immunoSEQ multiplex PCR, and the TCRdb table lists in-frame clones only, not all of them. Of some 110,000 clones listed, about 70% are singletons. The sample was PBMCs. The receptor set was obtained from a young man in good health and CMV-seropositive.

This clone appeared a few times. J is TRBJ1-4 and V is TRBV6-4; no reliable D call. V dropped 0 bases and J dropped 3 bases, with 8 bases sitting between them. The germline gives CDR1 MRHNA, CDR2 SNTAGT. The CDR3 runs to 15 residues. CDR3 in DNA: TGTGCCAGCAGTGACTCAGGAGGGCCTAATGAAAAACTGTTTTTT. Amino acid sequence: CASSDSGGPNEKLFF.

This CDR3 reads CASSLDGGLAGWPIYEQYF. DNA for the CDR3: TGCGCCAGCAGCTTGGATGGCGGTCTCGCGGGGTGGCCCATTTACGAGCAGTACTTC. The gene calls are TRBV5-1 and TRBJ2-7; TRBD2 might be the D (6 bases). The V gene lost 0 bases and the J gene lost 4 bases, with 26 bases spanning the gap. The CDR3 is 19 residues long. Germline CDR1 reads SGHRS; CDR2 reads YFSETQ. Full variable domain (outside the CDR3, taken from reference TRBV5-1 and TRBJ2-7): KAGVTQTPRYLIKTRGQQVTLSCSPISGHRSVSWYQQTPGQGLQFLFEYFSETQRNKGNFPGRFSGRQFSNSRSEMNVSTLELGDSALYLCASSLDGGLAGWPIYEQYFGPGTRLTVT.

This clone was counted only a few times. The CDR3 DNA follows: TGTGCCAGCAGCGTAGACGACTGGACAGCCTACGAGCAGTACTTC. Translated, it gives CASSVDDWTAYEQYF. The chain uses TRBV9 and TRBJ2-7, with D perhaps matching TRBD1 (6 bases). V was trimmed by 0 bases and J by 2 bases, leaving 12 bases between them. The CDR3 is made up of 15 amino acids. Germline assignment: CDR1 SGDLS and CDR2 YYNGEE.

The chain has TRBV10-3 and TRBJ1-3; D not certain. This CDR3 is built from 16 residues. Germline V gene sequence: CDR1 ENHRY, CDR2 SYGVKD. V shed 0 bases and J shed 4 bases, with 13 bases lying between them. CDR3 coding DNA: TGTGCCATCAGTGAGTCCCGAGTGTCGGGAGGAAACACCATATATTTT. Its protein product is CAISESRVSGGNTIYF.

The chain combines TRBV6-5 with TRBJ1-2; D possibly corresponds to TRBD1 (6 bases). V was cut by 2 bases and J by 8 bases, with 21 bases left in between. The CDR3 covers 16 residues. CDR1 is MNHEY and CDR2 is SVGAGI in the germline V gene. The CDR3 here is CASSYLSGRTAGGYTF. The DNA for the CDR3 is TGTGCCAGCAGTTACCTGTCAGGCAGGACAGCAGGGGGCTACACCTTC.

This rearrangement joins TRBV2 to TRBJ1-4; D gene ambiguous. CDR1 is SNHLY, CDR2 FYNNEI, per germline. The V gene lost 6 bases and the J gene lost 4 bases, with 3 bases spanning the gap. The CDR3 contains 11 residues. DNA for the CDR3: TGTGCCAGCAGCTATAATGAAAAACTGTTTTTT. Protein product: CASSYNEKLFF.

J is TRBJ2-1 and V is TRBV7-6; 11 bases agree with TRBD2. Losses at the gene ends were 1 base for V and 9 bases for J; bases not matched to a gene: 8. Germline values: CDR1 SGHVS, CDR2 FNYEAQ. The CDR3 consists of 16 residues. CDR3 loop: CASSLVAGGPSGEQFF. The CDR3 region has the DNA TGTGCCAGCAGCTTAGTAGCGGGGGGGCCGTCCGGTGAGCAGTTCTTC.

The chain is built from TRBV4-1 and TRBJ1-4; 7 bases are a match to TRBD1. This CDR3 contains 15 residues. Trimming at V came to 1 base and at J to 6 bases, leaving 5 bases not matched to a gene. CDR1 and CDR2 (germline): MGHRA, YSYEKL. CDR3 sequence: CASSQGDRQYEKLFF. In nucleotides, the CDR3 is TGCGCCAGCAGCCAAGGGGACAGACAGTATGAAAAACTGTTTTTT.

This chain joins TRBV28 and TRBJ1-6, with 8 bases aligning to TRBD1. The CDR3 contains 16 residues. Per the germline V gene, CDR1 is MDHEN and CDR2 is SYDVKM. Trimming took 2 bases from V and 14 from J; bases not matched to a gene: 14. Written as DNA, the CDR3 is TGTGCCAGCAGTTTAGCCCTCGTCCGACAGGGGCGTTCCCTCCACTTT. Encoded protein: CASSLALVRQGRSLHF.

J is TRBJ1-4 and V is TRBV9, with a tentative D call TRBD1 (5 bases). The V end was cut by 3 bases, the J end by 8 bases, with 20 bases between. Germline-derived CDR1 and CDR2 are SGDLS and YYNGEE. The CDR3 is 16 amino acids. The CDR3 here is CASSAGAQGGIEKLFF. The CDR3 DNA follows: TGTGCCAGCAGCGCTGGCGCTCAGGGAGGAATAGAAAAACTGTTTTTT.

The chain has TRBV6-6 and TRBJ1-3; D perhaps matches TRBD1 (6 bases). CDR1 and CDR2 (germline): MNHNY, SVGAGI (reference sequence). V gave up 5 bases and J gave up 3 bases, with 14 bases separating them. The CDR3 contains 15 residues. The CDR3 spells CASSLQGVSGNTIYF. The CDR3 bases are TGTGCCAGCAGTCTACAGGGAGTAAGTGGAAACACCATATATTTT.

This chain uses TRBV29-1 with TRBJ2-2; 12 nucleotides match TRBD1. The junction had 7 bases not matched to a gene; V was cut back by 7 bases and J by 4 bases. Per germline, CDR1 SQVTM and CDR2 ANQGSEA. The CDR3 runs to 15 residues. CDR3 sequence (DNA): TGCAGCGCCCTGGGACAGGGGGCCAGCACCGGGGAGCTGTTTTTT. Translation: CSALGQGASTGELFF.

CDR3 nucleotides: TGTGCCAGCAGTGAATCGCGCGGGGGGAACTACAATGAGCAGTTCTTC. Translated: CASSESRGGNYNEQFF. The chain couples TRBV6-1 to TRBJ2-1; 8 nucleotides match TRBD2. Germline V lookup: CDR1 MNHNS, CDR2 SASEGT. The CDR3 length is 16 residues. V lost 2 bases, J lost 3 bases, and 6 bases stayed unmatched.

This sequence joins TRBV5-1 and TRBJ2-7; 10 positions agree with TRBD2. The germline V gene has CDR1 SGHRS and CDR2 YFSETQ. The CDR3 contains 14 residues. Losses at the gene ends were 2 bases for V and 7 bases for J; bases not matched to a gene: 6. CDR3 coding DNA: TGCGCCAGCAGCTTAGCGGGGGGGCATGGGGAGCAGTACTTC. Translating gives CASSLAGGHGEQYF.

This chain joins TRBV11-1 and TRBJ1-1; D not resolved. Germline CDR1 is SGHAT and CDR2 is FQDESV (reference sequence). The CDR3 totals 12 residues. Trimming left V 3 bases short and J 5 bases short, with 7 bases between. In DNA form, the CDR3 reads TGTGCCAGCAGCTTCGGAGCGACTGAAGCTTTCTTT. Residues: CASSFGATEAFF.

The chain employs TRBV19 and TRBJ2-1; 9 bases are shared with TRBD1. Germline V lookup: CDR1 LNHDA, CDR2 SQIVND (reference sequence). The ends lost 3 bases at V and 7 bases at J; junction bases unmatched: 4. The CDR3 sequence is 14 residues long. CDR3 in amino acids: CASSIGTGSNEQFF. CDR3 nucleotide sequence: TGTGCCAGTAGTATTGGGACAGGGTCAAATGAGCAGTTCTTC.

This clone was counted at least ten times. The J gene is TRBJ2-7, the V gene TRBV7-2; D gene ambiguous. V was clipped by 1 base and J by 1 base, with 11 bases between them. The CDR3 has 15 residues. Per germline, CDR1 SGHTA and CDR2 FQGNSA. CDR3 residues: CASSLVAAGSYEQYF. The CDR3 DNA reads TGTGCCAGCAGCTTAGTAGCCGCCGGATCCTACGAGCAGTACTTC.

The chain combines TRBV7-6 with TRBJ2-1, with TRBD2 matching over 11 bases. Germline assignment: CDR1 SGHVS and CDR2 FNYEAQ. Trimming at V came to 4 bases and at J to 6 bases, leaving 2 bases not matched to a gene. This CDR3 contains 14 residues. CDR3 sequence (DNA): TGTGCCAGCAGCTATAGCGGGGGGGCCAATGAGCAGTTCTTC. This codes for CASSYSGGANEQFF.

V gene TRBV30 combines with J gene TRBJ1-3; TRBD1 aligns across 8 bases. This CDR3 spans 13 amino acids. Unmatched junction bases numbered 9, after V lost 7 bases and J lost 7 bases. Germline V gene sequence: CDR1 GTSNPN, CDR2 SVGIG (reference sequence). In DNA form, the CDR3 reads TGTGCCTACGAGACAGGGGCTCGGAACACCATATATTTT. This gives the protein CAYETGARNTIYF.

The CDR3 DNA follows: TGTGCCAGCAGCCCCACGGAGAGCTACGAGCAGTACTTC. Encoded protein: CASSPTESYEQYF. The V gene is TRBV7-3, the J gene TRBJ2-7; no clear D. Germline CDR1 is SGHTA and CDR2 is FQGTGA. The CDR3 has 13 residues. The V end lost 5 bases, the J end lost 3 bases, and 11 bases lay between the germline ends.

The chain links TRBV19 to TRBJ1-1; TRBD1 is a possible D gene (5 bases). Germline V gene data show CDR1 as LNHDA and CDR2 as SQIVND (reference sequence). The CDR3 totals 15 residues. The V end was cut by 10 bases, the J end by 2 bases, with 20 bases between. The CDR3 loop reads CATTYRGFLNTEAFF. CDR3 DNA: TGTGCCACCACATACCGGGGGTTCCTTAACACTGAAGCTTTCTTT.

CDR3 sequence reads: CASSEASGEAPFYEQYF. CDR3 in DNA: TGTGCCAGCAGTGAAGCTAGCGGGGAAGCCCCCTTCTACGAGCAGTACTTC. V is TRBV6-1 and J is TRBJ2-7, with 8 bases that match TRBD2. The CDR3 is made up of 17 amino acids. The ends lost 0 bases at V and 3 bases at J; junction bases unmatched: 10. From germline, CDR1 is MNHNS and CDR2 SASEGT.

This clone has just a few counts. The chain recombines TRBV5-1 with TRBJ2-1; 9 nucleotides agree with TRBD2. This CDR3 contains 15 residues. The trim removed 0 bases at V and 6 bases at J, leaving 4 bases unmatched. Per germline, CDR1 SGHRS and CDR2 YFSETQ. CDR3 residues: CASSLAASGANEQFF. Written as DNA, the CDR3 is TGCGCCAGCAGCTTGGCGGCTAGCGGGGCCAATGAGCAGTTCTTC.

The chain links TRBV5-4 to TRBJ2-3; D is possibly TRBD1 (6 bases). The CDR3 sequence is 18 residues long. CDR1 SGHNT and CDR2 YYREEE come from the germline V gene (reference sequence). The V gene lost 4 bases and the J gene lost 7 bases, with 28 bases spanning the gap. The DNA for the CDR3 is TGTGCCAGCAGCCCCTTCGGTAGCCTGGGCAGGGGTGAAAATACGCAGTATTTT. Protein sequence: CASSPFGSLGRGENTQYF.

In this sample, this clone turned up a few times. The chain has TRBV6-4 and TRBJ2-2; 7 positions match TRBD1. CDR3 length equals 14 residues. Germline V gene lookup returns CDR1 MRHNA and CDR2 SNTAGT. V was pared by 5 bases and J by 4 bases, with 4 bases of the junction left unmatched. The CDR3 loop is CASSYRGSTGELFF. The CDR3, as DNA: TGTGCCAGCAGTTACAGGGGAAGCACCGGGGAGCTGTTTTTT.

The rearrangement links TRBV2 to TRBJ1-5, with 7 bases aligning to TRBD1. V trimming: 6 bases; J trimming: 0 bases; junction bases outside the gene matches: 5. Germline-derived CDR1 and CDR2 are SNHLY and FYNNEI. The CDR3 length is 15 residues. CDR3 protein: CASRSGQFSNQPQHF. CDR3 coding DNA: TGTGCCAGCAGATCGGGACAGTTTAGCAATCAGCCCCAGCATTTT.

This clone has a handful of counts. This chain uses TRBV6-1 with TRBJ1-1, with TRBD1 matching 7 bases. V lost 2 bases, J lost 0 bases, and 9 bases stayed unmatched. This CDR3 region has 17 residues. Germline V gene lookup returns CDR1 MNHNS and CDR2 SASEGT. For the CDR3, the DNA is TGTGCCAGCAGTGAAACAGGAGGGGGCCGTATGAACACTGAAGCTTTCTTT. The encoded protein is CASSETGGGRMNTEAFF.

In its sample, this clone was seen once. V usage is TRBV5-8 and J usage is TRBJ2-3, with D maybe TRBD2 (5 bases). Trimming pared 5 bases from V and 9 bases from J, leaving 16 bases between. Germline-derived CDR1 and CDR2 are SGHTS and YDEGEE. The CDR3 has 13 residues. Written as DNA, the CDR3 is TGTGCCAGCAGTCAGAGGGTTTCGGGAACGCAGTATTTT. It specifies CASSQRVSGTQYF. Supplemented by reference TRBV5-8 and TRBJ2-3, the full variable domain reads EAGVTQSPTHLIKTRGQQATLRCSPISGHTSVYWYQQALGLGLQFLLWYDEGEERNRGNFPPRFSGRQFPNYSSELNVNALELEDSALYLCASSQRVSGTQYFGPGTRLTVL.